A single sample is the source of the 21 T cell receptor beta chains below, sequenced in a study of blood T cells in healthy people across ages. Then a second PCR, running about 6 to 11 cycles, was carried out with a sample-barcoded 5' primer and a J-beta primer mix. MiXCR was run by TCRdb on the 5' RACE reads, yielding one entry per CDR3 protein. The data contain around 1,000,000 distinct CDR3 sequences, 20% to 25% of them singletons. The sample was also reused in another study, on T cells of mothers and their children.

Sequenced sample: blood. These receptors were taken from a girl aged 2-10 years in good health.

V gene TRBV20-1 combines with J gene TRBJ2-5; D is undetermined. V lost 3 bases to trimming and J lost 5 bases, with 7 bases between them. The germline CDR1 and CDR2 sequences are DFQATT and SNEGSKA (reference sequence). This CDR3 has 11 residues. The CDR3 here is CSARVDETQYF. CDR3 coding DNA: TGCAGTGCTAGGGTTGACGAGACCCAGTACTTC.

Here the CDR3 reads CAISLAGDGSYNEQFF. Here the CDR3 DNA reads TGTGCCATCAGTCTAGCGGGAGATGGGTCCTACAATGAGCAGTTCTTC. The chain has TRBV10-3 and TRBJ2-1, with 10 bases that match TRBD2. Looked up from germline, CDR1 is ENHRY and CDR2 is SYGVKD. CDR3 length equals 16 residues. The junction had 5 bases not matched to a gene; V was cut back by 5 bases and J by 1 base.

The chain is built from TRBV10-3 and TRBJ2-3; 14 nucleotides line up with TRBD2. The CDR3 spans 20 residues. CDR1 is ENHRY, CDR2 SYGVKD, per germline. V gave up 3 bases and J gave up 1 base; unmatched junction bases: 12. Here the CDR3 DNA reads TGTGCCATCAGTGAACCCCCACGACTAGCGGGAGGGCGTGGCACAGATACGCAGTATTTT. The encoded protein is CAISEPPRLAGGRGTDTQYF.

The rearrangement uses TRBV6-5 and TRBJ1-1; D perhaps matches TRBD1 (6 bases). Between the trimmed V and J ends, which lost 2 bases and 4 bases, there was a span of 17 bases. This CDR3 spans 16 amino acids. The germline CDR1 and CDR2 sequences are MNHEY and SVGAGI. Written as DNA, the CDR3 is TGTGCCAGCAGTTACGACGGCCAGGGGATGATCACTGAAGCTTTCTTT. It translates to CASSYDGQGMITEAFF.

This clonotype has just a few counts. This chain uses TRBV6-1 with TRBJ2-7; the match to TRBD1 covers 7 bases. CDR1 is MNHNS and CDR2 is SASEGT in the germline V gene. V lost 5 bases to trimming and J lost 2 bases; unmatched junction nucleotides: 18. The CDR3 is 18 amino acids. CDR3 in DNA: TGTGCCAGCAGTCCAAGACAGGGATGGAATCCTTTAGCCTACGAGCAGTACTTC. It yields the protein CASSPRQGWNPLAYEQYF.

This clonotype was seen a handful of times. The gene calls are TRBV3-1 and TRBJ2-3; either TRBD1 or TRBD2 may fit D (6 bases each). The length of the CDR3 is 16 residues. The V gene's germline CDR1 is LGHDT and CDR2 YNNKEL (reference sequence). Trimming shortened V by 3 bases and J by 4 bases, and 17 bases separated the two germline ends. The CDR3 region is CASSQKTGGQADTQYF. The CDR3 nucleotides are TGTGCCAGCAGCCAGAAAACTGGGGGGCAGGCAGATACGCAGTATTTT.

V usage is TRBV20-1 and J usage is TRBJ2-7, with 14 nucleotides matching TRBD2. The J call could be wrong; TRBJ2-1 is a better fit for the DNA end. This CDR3 spans 15 amino acids. CDR1 and CDR2 from the germline V gene are DFQATT and SNEGSKA (reference sequence). CDR3 DNA sequence: TGCAGTGCGAATTCCGGGACTAGCGGGAGAAATGAGCAGTTCTTC. Translated: CSANSGTSGRNEQFF.

About this clonotype: This is likely a read error, given that the CDR3 carries no conserved phenylalanine or tryptophan at its end. This sequence joins TRBV7-9 and TRBJ2-1; D gene ambiguous. Between the trimmed V and J ends, which lost 4 bases and 10 bases, there was a span of 11 bases. The CDR3 sequence is 12 residues long. Germline V gives CDR1 SEHNR, CDR2 FQNEAQ (reference sequence). This chain's CDR3 is CASSWLRSEQFL. The CDR3 coding sequence is TGTGCCAGCAGCTGGCTAAGGTCGGAGCAGTTCTTG.

The chain uses TRBV6-5 and TRBJ1-4; no firm D call. In germline, CDR1 is MNHEY, CDR2 SVGAGI. This CDR3 has 12 amino acids. The ends were cut back, 6 bases at V and 4 bases at J, with 6 bases in the middle. CDR3 DNA: TGTGCCAGCAGGGCGGTTAATGAAAAACTGTTTTTT. Its protein is CASRAVNEKLFF.

The V gene is TRBV29-1, the J gene TRBJ2-1, with D possibly matching TRBD2 (6 bases). Trimming stripped 6 bases from V and 0 bases from J, with 12 bases between. Per the germline V gene, CDR1 is SQVTM and CDR2 is ANQGSEA. The CDR3 runs 14 residues. The CDR3 is CSVSDGSSYNEQFF. The DNA for the CDR3 is TGCAGCGTCTCGGACGGGAGCTCCTACAATGAGCAGTTCTTC.

The rearrangement uses TRBV27 and TRBJ2-3; the D call may be TRBD1 or TRBD2 (5 bases each). Trimming removed 7 bases from V and 4 bases from J, with 15 bases in between. CDR1 is MNHEY, CDR2 SMNVEV, per germline (reference sequence). CDR3 length: 14 amino acids. CDR3 amino acids: CASTTGPSPDTQYF. The CDR3 region has the DNA TGTGCCAGCACCACGGGACCTAGCCCAGATACGCAGTATTTT.

This clonotype showed up just a few times. V is TRBV5-5 and J is TRBJ1-5; D is perhaps TRBD1 (5 bases). The CDR3 spans 19 residues. From germline, CDR1 is SGHKS and CDR2 YYEKEE (reference sequence). V was cut by 5 bases and J by 0 bases, with 24 bases left in between. CDR3 sequence reads: CASSYLPGRAGYSNQPQHF. The CDR3, as DNA: TGTGCCAGCAGTTACCTGCCGGGCAGGGCCGGCTATAGCAATCAGCCCCAGCATTTT.

The chain links TRBV9 to TRBJ2-7; perhaps TRBD2 as D (6 bases). The CDR3 is made up of 14 amino acids. The germline V and J ends were trimmed by 4 bases and 5 bases, with 16 bases remaining between them. CDR1 and CDR2 from the germline V gene are SGDLS and YYNGEE. The CDR3 loop is CASSPWGVEDEQYF. The CDR3 DNA is TGTGCCAGCAGCCCATGGGGGGTTGAAGACGAGCAGTACTTC.

This clonotype was seen more than once but under ten times. The chain couples TRBV3-1 to TRBJ2-7; possible D gene TRBD2, 6 bases. Trimming cost V 1 base and J 3 bases, with 13 bases left between them. The CDR3 has 15 residues. Germline assignment: CDR1 LGHDT and CDR2 YNNKEL (reference sequence). Here the CDR3 DNA reads TGTGCCAGCAGCCAAGGCGGGGCGACCCACTACGAGCAGTACTTC. Its translation: CASSQGGATHYEQYF.

This clonotype came up a few times. The chain combines TRBV10-3 with TRBJ2-3; no firm D call. Germline V gene sequence: CDR1 ENHRY, CDR2 SYGVKD. There are 12 residues in the CDR3. Trimming took off 5 bases at V and 1 base at J, with 4 bases between the two ends. CDR3 sequence reads: CAISSGTDTQYF. The CDR3 region has the DNA TGTGCCATCAGTAGCGGCACAGATACGCAGTATTTT.

This clonotype occurred a few times. The junction departs from germline at one end; a sequencing error may be responsible. The J gene is TRBJ2-1, the V gene TRBV10-3, with D possibly TRBD2 on 5 matching bases. The J call may not be correct, given that the DNA end is closer to TRBJ2-7. Germline V lookup: CDR1 ENHRY, CDR2 SYGVKD. The CDR3 covers 17 residues. The CDR3 region is CAISESGERSSSYKQYF. DNA of the CDR3: TGTGCCATCAGTGAGTCCGGTGAGAGGTCTAGCTCCTACAAGCAGTACTTC.

The chain joins TRBV12-5 to TRBJ1-5; TRBD1 is a possible D gene (5 bases). The germline gives CDR1 LGHNT, CDR2 FRNRAP. The V and J ends lost 0 bases and 6 bases respectively, with 15 bases between them. This CDR3 comprises 16 residues. DNA for the CDR3: TGTGCTAGTGGTTTGGTACTCGGGACCGGTCCTCAGCCCCAGCATTTT. Its translation is CASGLVLGTGPQPQHF.

The rearrangement joins TRBV11-3 to TRBJ1-3; D not resolved. The length of the CDR3 is 13 residues. The V gene lost 5 bases and the J gene lost 1 base, with 6 bases spanning the gap. The germline CDR1 and CDR2 sequences are SGHNT and YENEEA. Here the CDR3 reads CASSARSGNTIYF. CDR3 in DNA: TGTGCCAGCAGCGCCCGATCTGGAAACACCATATATTTT.

This clonotype was seen only a few times. Here the CDR3 reads CSVRVAGDGETQYF. The CDR3 bases are TGCAGCGTTAGAGTAGCGGGGGATGGGGAGACCCAGTACTTC. The chain couples TRBV29-1 to TRBJ2-1; TRBD2 aligns across 9 bases. The J call may be mistaken, given a closer DNA end match to TRBJ2-5. The CDR3 extends over 14 amino acids. CDR1 and CDR2 (germline): SQVTM, ANQGSEA.

There are a few counts of this clonotype. The gene calls are TRBV6-5 and TRBJ2-7; 11 bases are a match to TRBD2. The CDR3 spans 15 residues. The V and J ends lost 0 bases and 3 bases, in that order; junction bases with no gene match: 1. CDR1 is MNHEY, CDR2 SVGAGI, per germline. For the CDR3, the DNA is TGTGCCAGCAGTTACTCGACTAGCGGGGTCTACGAGCAGTACTTC. This sequence encodes CASSYSTSGVYEQYF.

This clonotype was seen ten or more times. The chain uses TRBV7-6 and TRBJ2-7; 10 bases agree with TRBD1. J gave up 3 bases and V 3 bases, and 2 bases lay outside the gene matches. In germline, CDR1 is SGHVS, CDR2 FNYEAQ. This CDR3 region has 14 residues. CDR3 protein: CASSFGQGGYEQYF. In DNA, the CDR3 is TGTGCCAGCAGCTTTGGACAGGGGGGCTACGAGCAGTACTTC.